The 22 T cell receptor beta chains presented below share a single source sample, sequenced in a study of blood T cell repertoires in COVID-19. TCRdb's table, derived via immunoSEQ multiplex PCR, lists solely in-frame clones and lacks some. The sample lists under 300,000 clones, 84% occurring once. Source material: peripheral blood. The receptor set was obtained from a woman aged 35 to 49 who had recovered from COVID-19.

A single count supports this clone. J is TRBJ1-2 and V is TRBV29-1; D gene ambiguous. Per germline, CDR1 SQVTM and CDR2 ANQGSEA. The CDR3 length is 11 residues. V was clipped by 3 bases and J by 8 bases, with 10 bases between them. The CDR3 nucleotides read TGCAGCGTTGAGAGTTCCCTAGGCTACACCTTC. Translated, it gives CSVESSLGYTF.

This clone showed up just a few times. The chain combines TRBV7-9 with TRBJ1-2, with D hard to call. Between the trimmed V and J ends, which lost 4 bases and 4 bases, there was a span of 7 bases. CDR3 length: 12 residues. The germline V gene has CDR1 SEHNR and CDR2 FQNEAQ (reference sequence). DNA for the CDR3: TGTGCCAGCAGCTCAGAGGTCTATGGCTACACCTTC. The encoded protein is CASSSEVYGYTF.

The chain is built from TRBV6-2 or TRBV6-3 and TRBJ1-6; maybe TRBD1 (5 bases). CDR1 and CDR2 from the germline V gene are MNHEY and SVGEGT. V lost 5 bases and J lost 9, with 17 bases in between. The CDR3 totals 15 residues. The chain's CDR3 is CASSKRSGFTSPLHF. As DNA, the CDR3 is TGTGCCAGCAGTAAACGATCAGGGTTTACTTCACCCCTCCACTTT.

The chain couples TRBV7-8 to TRBJ2-7; 10 positions agree with TRBD2. J lost 1 base, V lost 5 bases, and 2 bases had no gene match. Germline values: CDR1 SGHVS, CDR2 FQNEAQ. This CDR3 region has 14 residues. The CDR3 spells CASSLLAGSYEQYF. The CDR3 nucleotides are TGTGCCAGCAGCCTACTAGCGGGGTCCTACGAGCAGTACTTC.

The chain combines TRBV18 with TRBJ1-1; 9 nucleotides line up with TRBD1. The CDR3 spans 16 residues. After removal of 5 bases from V and 3 bases from J, the junction contained 10 bases not matched to a gene. Germline lookup yields CDR1 KGHSH and CDR2 LQKENI. For the CDR3, the DNA is TGTGCCAGCTCATCTTCCTTCGACAGGGGGGACACTGAAGCTTTCTTT. Its protein product is CASSSSFDRGDTEAFF.

This clone was found once. The chain joins TRBV7-6 to TRBJ2-2; TRBD2 matches 11 bases. The trim removed 3 bases at V and 5 bases at J, leaving 5 bases unmatched. This CDR3 region has 16 residues. Germline V gene lookup returns CDR1 SGHVS and CDR2 FNYEAQ. CDR3 protein: CASSFVAGGTTGELFF. The CDR3 nucleotides read TGTGCCAGCAGCTTCGTAGCGGGGGGGACGACCGGGGAGCTGTTTTTT.

The J gene is TRBJ1-4, the V gene TRBV6-5, with D hard to call. Germline V gene data show CDR1 as MNHEY and CDR2 as SVGAGI. The CDR3 totals 13 residues. The V end was cut by 6 bases, the J end by 8 bases, with 13 bases between. This CDR3 is CASRGTGNEKLFF. CDR3 nucleotides: TGTGCCAGCAGGGGCACCGGAAACGAAAAACTGTTTTTT.

This chain connects TRBV2 to TRBJ2-6; the D is unclear. Germline V lookup: CDR1 SNHLY, CDR2 FYNNEI. The length of the CDR3 is 16 residues. Trimming cost V 2 bases and J 0 bases, with 8 bases left between them. CDR3 residues: CASSEFRYSGANVLTF. CDR3 sequence (DNA): TGTGCCAGCAGTGAATTCCGTTACTCTGGGGCCAACGTCCTGACTTTC. The complete variable domain, with remaining parts taken from reference TRBV2 and TRBJ2-6, reads EPEVTQTPSHQVTQMGQEVILRCVPISNHLYFYWYRQILGQKVEFLVSFYNNEISEKSEIFDDQFSVERPDGSNFTLKIRSTKLEDSAMYFCASSEFRYSGANVLTFGAGSRLTVL.

This sequence joins TRBV12-3 or TRBV12-4 and TRBJ2-4; D is ambiguous. This CDR3 contains 12 residues. The V gene lost 5 bases and the J gene lost 6 bases, with 8 bases spanning the gap. CDR3 region: CASSNALNIQYF. The CDR3 DNA is TGTGCCAGCAGTAATGCGCTAAACATTCAGTACTTC.

V usage is TRBV5-1 and J usage is TRBJ2-3; D gene ambiguous. V was cut by 0 bases and J by 6 bases, with 8 bases left in between. Germline-derived CDR1 and CDR2 are SGHRS and YFSETQ. The CDR3 extends over 13 amino acids. As DNA, the CDR3 is TGCGCCAGCAGCTTGGCCATCAGGGATACGCAGTATTTT. Translated, it gives CASSLAIRDTQYF.

This rearrangement joins TRBV6-4 to TRBJ2-7, with 10 nucleotides matching TRBD1. The junction had 6 bases not matched to a gene; V was cut back by 11 bases and J by 5 bases. The germline V gene encodes CDR1 MRHNA and CDR2 SNTAGT. The CDR3 is made up of 12 amino acids. The CDR3 region is CARRDRGNEQYF. The DNA of the CDR3 is TGTGCCCGCCGGGACAGGGGCAACGAGCAGTACTTC.

This clone was seen only once. V is TRBV24-1 and J is TRBJ2-5; 11 bases are shared with TRBD2. The CDR3 covers 16 residues. The J segment lost 4 bases and the V segment lost 7 bases, leaving 10 bases of the junction unmatched. Germline V gives CDR1 KGHDR, CDR2 SFDVKD. CDR3: CATRKRLAGIRETQYF. Written as DNA, the CDR3 is TGTGCCACCAGAAAAAGACTAGCGGGGATCAGAGAGACCCAGTACTTC.

This clone came up a few times. The J gene is TRBJ1-2, the V gene TRBV7-9; D ambiguous. With 2 bases removed from V and 9 bases from J, the gap between germline ends came to 19 bases. From germline, CDR1 is SEHNR and CDR2 FQNEAQ (reference sequence). The length of the CDR3 is 15 residues. This chain's CDR3 is CASSLWADRNYSYTF. DNA for the CDR3: TGTGCCAGCAGCTTATGGGCAGACCGCAATTATAGCTACACCTTC.

The V gene is TRBV5-1, the J gene TRBJ2-3; tentative D call: TRBD1 (5 bases). Germline CDR1 and CDR2: SGHRS and YFSETQ. Trimming took 4 bases from V and 2 from J, leaving 17 bases between them. The CDR3 loop spans 16 amino acids. The CDR3 nucleotides read TGCGCCAGCAGCCCGGGCAGTGACAGTAACACAGATACGCAGTATTTT. Amino acids: CASSPGSDSNTDTQYF.

The CDR3 sequence: CASSLEGAHGYTF. In nucleotides, the CDR3 is TGCGCCAGCAGCTTGGAAGGGGCCCATGGCTACACCTTC. V gene TRBV5-1 combines with J gene TRBJ1-2; D may be TRBD1 (5 bases). This CDR3 is 13 amino acids long. V was shortened by 0 bases and J by 6 bases, with 9 bases between the two germline ends. Germline CDR1 and CDR2: SGHRS and YFSETQ.

The chain is built from TRBV12-3 or TRBV12-4 and TRBJ1-1, with D unresolved. Trimming took 3 bases from V and 3 from J, leaving 8 bases between them. This CDR3 comprises 13 residues. The CDR3 here is CASSFGVYTEAFF. The CDR3 DNA reads as TGTGCCAGCAGTTTTGGAGTTTACACTGAAGCTTTCTTT.

This chain uses TRBV3-1 (or the pseudogene TRBV3-2) with TRBJ1-2; TRBD1 matches 7 bases. Germline V gene data show CDR1 as LGHDT and CDR2 as YNNKEL (reference sequence). The V segment lost 1 base and the J segment 2 bases; nucleotides outside the gene matches: 4. The CDR3 has 15 amino acids. The CDR3 protein is CASSQAKTGNYGYTF. CDR3 coding DNA: TGTGCCAGCAGCCAAGCTAAGACAGGGAACTATGGCTACACCTTC.

This clone is a singleton in its sample. The gene calls are TRBV19 and TRBJ1-2; tentatively, D is TRBD1 (5 bases). Germline V gene lookup returns CDR1 LNHDA and CDR2 SQIVND (reference sequence). The CDR3 spans 14 residues. V gave up 3 bases and J gave up 10 bases, with 18 bases separating them. The CDR3 sequence: CASSMFPAAGAYTF. In nucleotides, the CDR3 is TGTGCCAGTAGTATGTTTCCAGCCGCTGGGGCCTACACCTTC.

The chain combines TRBV5-6 with TRBJ1-6; D not certain. This CDR3 is built from 18 residues. Germline V lookup: CDR1 SGHDT, CDR2 YYEEEE. Trimming took 2 bases from V and 0 from J, leaving 15 bases between them. The CDR3 loop reads CASSFVYEASSYNSPLHF. The CDR3 nucleotides read TGTGCCAGCAGCTTTGTTTATGAGGCGAGCTCCTATAATTCACCCCTCCACTTT. Looking up the rest from reference TRBV5-6 and TRBJ1-6 gives the full variable domain: DAGVTQSPTHLIKTRGQQVTLRCSPKSGHDTVSWYQQALGQGPQFIFQYYEEEERQRGNFPDRFSGHQFPNYSSELNVNALLLGDSALYLCASSFVYEASSYNSPLHFGNGTRLTVT.

The V call is TRBV12-3 or TRBV12-4, the J call TRBJ2-3; 9 nucleotides line up with TRBD2. The CDR3 sequence is 13 residues long. The trim removed 6 bases at V and 9 bases at J, leaving 7 bases unmatched. As DNA, the CDR3 is TGTGCCAGCAGGCGGGGGGGCCCAATCACGCAGTATTTT. Translation: CASRRGGPITQYF.

The chain is built from TRBV4-1 and TRBJ2-7; TRBD2 aligns across 7 bases. The CDR3 runs 17 residues. Germline V gene data show CDR1 as MGHRA and CDR2 as YSYEKL. V was pared by 4 bases and J by 2 bases, with 14 bases of the junction left unmatched. For the CDR3, the DNA is TGCGCCAGCAGCCCGGGAGGTGGTGACTATCGAACCTACGAGCAGTACTTC. Residues: CASSPGGGDYRTYEQYF.

This chain uses TRBV12-3 or TRBV12-4 with TRBJ2-7; tentatively, D is TRBD1 (6 bases). V lost 3 bases and J lost 3, with 9 bases in between. This CDR3 comprises 13 residues. CDR3 coding DNA: TGTGCCAGCAGTTTCGCAGGGGACTACGAGCAGTACTTC. It yields the protein CASSFAGDYEQYF.